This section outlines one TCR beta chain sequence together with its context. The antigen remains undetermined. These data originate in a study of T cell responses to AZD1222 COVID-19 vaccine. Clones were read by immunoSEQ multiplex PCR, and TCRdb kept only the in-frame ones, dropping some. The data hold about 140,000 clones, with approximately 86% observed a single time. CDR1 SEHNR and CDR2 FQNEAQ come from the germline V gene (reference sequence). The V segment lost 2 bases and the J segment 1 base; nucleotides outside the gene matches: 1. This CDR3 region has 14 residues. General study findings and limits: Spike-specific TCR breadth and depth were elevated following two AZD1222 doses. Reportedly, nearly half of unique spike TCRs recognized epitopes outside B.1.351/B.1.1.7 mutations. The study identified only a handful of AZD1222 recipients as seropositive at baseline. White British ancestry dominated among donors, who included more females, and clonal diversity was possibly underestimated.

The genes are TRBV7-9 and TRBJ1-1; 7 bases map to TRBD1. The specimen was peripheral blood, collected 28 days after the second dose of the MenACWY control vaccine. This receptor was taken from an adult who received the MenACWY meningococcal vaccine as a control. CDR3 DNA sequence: TGTGCCAGCAGCTTAAACAGGGGGAACACTGAAGCTTTCTTT. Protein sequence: CASSLNRGNTEAFF. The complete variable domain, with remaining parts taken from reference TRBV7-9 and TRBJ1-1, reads DTGVSQNPRHKITKRGQNVTFRCDPISEHNRLYWYRQTLGQGPEFLTYFQNEAQLEKSRLLSDRFSAERPKGSFSTLEIQRTEQGDSAMYLCASSLNRGNTEAFFGQGTRLTVV.